This paragraph covers one T cell receptor beta chain sequence. The read falls 3 residues short of the CDR3 end, and the missing part is taken from the germline J gene. This specimen belongs to a study of T cells in women clearing cervical HPV infection. Data came from immunoSEQ multiplex PCR; TCRdb stores just in-frame clones and leaves some out. The listing records tens of thousands of clones. CDR1 and CDR2 (germline): SGHTA, FQGNSA. This CDR3 comprises 15 residues. The chain couples TRBV7-2 to TRBJ1-2, with TRBD1 as a possible D gene (5 bases). Source material: blood buffy coat. This receptor was obtained from a woman between 18 and 70 years old with a cervical HPV16 infection that either progressed to CIN3+ or cleared (not recorded which). The sequenced CDR3 bases are TGTGCCAGCAGCTCCGCGGGACTAGCGAAAGACATC. This gives the protein CASSSAGLAKDI. The whole CDR3 sequence is CASSSAGLAKDIYTF.